The present entry profiles one T cell receptor beta chain with its context. These data are taken from a study of blood T cell repertoires in COVID-19. Study summary: There were acute and convalescent COVID-19 samples, and they came from the United States, Italy and Spain. T cells, B-cell-depleted T cells, or PBMCs provided the cDNA or gDNA that served as material.

Source study methods: By means of reference gene primer amplification, nucleated cell counts were estimated. Libraries were prepared by immunoSEQ multiplex PCR; TCRdb keeps only in-frame clonotypes and omits some of them. V and J calls and clone size are as listed in that table; D and trimming were resolved from the DNA. This table has roughly 80,000 clones, 70% to 90% appearing once. The V gene end was trimmed by 3 bases and the J gene end by 7 bases; junction bases not matched to a gene: 9. The CDR3 loop spans 14 amino acids. Germline V gene sequence: CDR1 SGDLS, CDR2 YYNGEE. Sequencing was carried out using peripheral blood. The origin of this receptor is a woman older than 75 with acute or convalescent COVID-19. J is TRBJ1-2 and V is TRBV9, with 7 bases identical to TRBD1. The CDR3, as DNA: TGTGCCAGCAGCGCCGGAGGGCAGGGGGTTGGCTACACCTTC. Translation: CASSAGGQGVGYTF. Complete variable domain (other parts from reference TRBV9 and TRBJ1-2): DSGVTQTPKHLITATGQRVTLRCSPRSGDLSVYWYQQSLDQGLQFLIQYYNGEERAKGNILERFSAQQFPDLHSELNLSSLELGDSALYFCASSAGGQGVGYTFGSGTRLTVV.